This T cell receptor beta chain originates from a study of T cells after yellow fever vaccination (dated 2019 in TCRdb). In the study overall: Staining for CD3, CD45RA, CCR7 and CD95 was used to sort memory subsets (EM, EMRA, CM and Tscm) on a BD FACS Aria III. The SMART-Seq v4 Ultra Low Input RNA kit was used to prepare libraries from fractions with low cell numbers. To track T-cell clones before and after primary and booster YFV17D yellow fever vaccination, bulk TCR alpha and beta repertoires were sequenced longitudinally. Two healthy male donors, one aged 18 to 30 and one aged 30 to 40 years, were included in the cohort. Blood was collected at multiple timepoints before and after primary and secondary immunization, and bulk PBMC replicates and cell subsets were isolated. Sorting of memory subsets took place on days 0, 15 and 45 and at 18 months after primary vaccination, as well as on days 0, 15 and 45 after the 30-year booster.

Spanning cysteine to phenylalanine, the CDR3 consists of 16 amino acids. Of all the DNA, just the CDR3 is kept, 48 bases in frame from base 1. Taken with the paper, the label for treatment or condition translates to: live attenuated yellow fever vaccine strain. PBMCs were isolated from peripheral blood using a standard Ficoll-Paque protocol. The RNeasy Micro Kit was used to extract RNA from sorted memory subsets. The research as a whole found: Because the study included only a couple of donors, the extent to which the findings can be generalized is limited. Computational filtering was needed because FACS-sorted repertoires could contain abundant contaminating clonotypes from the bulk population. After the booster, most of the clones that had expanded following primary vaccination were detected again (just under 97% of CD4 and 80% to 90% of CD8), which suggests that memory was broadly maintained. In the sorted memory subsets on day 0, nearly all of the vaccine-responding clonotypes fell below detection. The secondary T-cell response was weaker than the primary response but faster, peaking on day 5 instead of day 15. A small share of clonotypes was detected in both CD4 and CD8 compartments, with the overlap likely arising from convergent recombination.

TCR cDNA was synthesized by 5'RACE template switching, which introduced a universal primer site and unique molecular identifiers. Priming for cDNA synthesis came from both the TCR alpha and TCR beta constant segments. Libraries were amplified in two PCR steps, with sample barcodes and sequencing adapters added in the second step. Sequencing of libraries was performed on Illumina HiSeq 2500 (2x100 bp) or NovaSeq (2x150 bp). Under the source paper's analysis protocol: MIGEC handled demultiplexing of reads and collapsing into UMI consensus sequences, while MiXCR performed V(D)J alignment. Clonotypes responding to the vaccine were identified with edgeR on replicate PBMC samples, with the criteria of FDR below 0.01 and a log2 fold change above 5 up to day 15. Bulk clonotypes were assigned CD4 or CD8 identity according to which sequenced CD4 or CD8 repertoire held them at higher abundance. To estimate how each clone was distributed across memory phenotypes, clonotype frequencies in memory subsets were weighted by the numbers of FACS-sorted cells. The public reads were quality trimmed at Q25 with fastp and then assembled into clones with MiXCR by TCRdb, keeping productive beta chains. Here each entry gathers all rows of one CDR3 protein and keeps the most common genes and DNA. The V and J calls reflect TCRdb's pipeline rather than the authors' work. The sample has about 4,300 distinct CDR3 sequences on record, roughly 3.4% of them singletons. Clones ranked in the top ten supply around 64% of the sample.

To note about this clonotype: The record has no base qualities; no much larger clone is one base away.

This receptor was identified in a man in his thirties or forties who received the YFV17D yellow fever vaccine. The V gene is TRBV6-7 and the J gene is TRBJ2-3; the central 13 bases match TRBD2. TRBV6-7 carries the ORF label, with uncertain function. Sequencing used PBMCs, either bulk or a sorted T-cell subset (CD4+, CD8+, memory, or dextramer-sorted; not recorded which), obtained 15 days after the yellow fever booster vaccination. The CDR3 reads CATRLAGGWGTDTQYF. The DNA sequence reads TGTGCGACTAGACTAGCGGGAGGATGGGGCACAGATACGCAGTATTTT.